Detailed here is one T cell receptor (beta chain). Its antigen is as yet unknown. This entry is derived from a study of T cell responses to AZD1222 COVID-19 vaccine. General study findings and limits: Most donors were white British and more were female, and clonal diversity was possibly underestimated.

Assay used: immunoSEQ multiplex PCR; TCRdb lists only in-frame clones, some missing. This table has approximately 90,000 clones, under 95% appearing once. The CDR3 is made up of 14 amino acids. Trimming pared 5 bases from V and 3 bases from J, leaving 14 bases between. In germline, CDR1 is SGHAT, CDR2 FQNNGV. This specimen was peripheral blood, taken on day 0 of AZD1222 vaccination. The TCR comes from an adult in good health. J is TRBJ2-7 and V is TRBV11-2; no definite D call. The CDR3: CASSPSRRFYEQYF. CDR3 nucleotide sequence: TGTGCCAGCAGCCCCAGCCGGCGATTCTACGAGCAGTACTTC.